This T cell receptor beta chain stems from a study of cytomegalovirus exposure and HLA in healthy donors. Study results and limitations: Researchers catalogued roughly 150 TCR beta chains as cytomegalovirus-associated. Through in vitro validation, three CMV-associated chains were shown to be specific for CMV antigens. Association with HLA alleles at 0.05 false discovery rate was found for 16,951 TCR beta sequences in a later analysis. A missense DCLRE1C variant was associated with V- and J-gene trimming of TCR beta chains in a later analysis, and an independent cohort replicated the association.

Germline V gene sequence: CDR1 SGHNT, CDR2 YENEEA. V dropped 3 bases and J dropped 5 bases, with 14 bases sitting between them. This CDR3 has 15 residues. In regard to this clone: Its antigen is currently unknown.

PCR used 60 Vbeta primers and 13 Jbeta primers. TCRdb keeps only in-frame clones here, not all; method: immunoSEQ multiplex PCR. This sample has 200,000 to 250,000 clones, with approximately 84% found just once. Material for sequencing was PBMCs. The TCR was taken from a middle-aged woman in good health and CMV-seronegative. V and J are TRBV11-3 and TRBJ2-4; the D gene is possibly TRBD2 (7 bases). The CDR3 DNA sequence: TGTGCCAGCAGCTTCCTGAGGGAGGGGGAAAACATTCAGTACTTC. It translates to CASSFLREGENIQYF.